These 10 T cell receptor beta chains were sequenced from one sample in a study of T cell responses to AZD1222 COVID-19 vaccine. Libraries were prepared by immunoSEQ multiplex PCR; TCRdb keeps only in-frame clonotypes and omits some of them. The data show fewer than 95,000 clones, with 75% to 90% seen just once and approximately 5.1% held by the top ten. The specimen comprised peripheral blood, sampled 28 days after the second AZD1222 dose. Receptor source: an adult who received the AZD1222 COVID-19 vaccine.

The J gene is TRBJ2-7, the V gene TRBV18, with D possibly being TRBD1 (6 bases). The CDR3 has 14 residues. CDR1 KGHSH and CDR2 LQKENI come from the germline V gene. V gave up 5 bases and J gave up 3 bases, with 14 bases separating them. CDR3 loop: CASSTFRDNYEQYF. The CDR3 DNA sequence: TGTGCCAGCTCAACTTTCCGGGACAACTACGAGCAGTACTTC.

Details on this clone: A read error may account for a junction end that differs from germline. This sequence joins TRBV3-1 (or the pseudogene TRBV3-2) and TRBJ1-3; no reliable D call. CDR3 length: 15 amino acids. Germline V gene lookup returns CDR1 LGHDT and CDR2 YNNKEL (reference sequence). The CDR3 DNA reads TGTGCCAGCAGTCAAGTGGGCAGGATGGGAAACACCATATATTTT. Its protein product is CASSQVGRMGNTIYF.

A single count supports this clone. This sequence joins TRBV11-2 and TRBJ1-1, with D perhaps TRBD1 (5 bases). Trimming took 5 bases from V and 11 from J, leaving 21 bases between them. The CDR3 loop spans 14 amino acids. Germline CDR1 is SGHAT and CDR2 is FQNNGV. The CDR3 region is CASSPGQLALNAFF. The CDR3 DNA is TGTGCCAGCAGCCCCGGACAACTGGCTCTGAATGCTTTCTTT.

V usage is TRBV11-2 and J usage is TRBJ1-1; 7 nucleotides match TRBD1. Trimming removed 5 bases from V and 1 base from J; junction bases left unmatched: 4. There are 14 residues in the CDR3. CDR1 is SGHAT and CDR2 is FQNNGV in the germline V gene. The DNA of the CDR3 is TGTGCCAGCAGCCCCAGACAGGGGAACACTGAAGCTTTCTTT. Amino acids: CASSPRQGNTEAFF.

This chain joins TRBV24-1 and TRBJ1-2; 9 nucleotides agree with TRBD1. The germline V gene encodes CDR1 KGHDR and CDR2 SFDVKD. V shed 0 bases, J shed 7 bases, and the junction held 8 bases outside the gene matches. The CDR3 totals 16 residues. Here the CDR3 reads CATSDLSPTGGFGYTF. CDR3 nucleotides: TGTGCCACCAGTGATTTGTCCCCCACAGGGGGCTTTGGCTACACCTTC.

This chain joins TRBV6-5 and TRBJ1-2; TRBD1 aligns across 7 bases. With 0 bases clipped from V and 4 bases from J, the junction kept 8 bases outside the gene matches. The CDR3 has 16 residues. Germline V gives CDR1 MNHEY, CDR2 SVGAGI. The CDR3: CASSYSASGTVYGYTF. The DNA of the CDR3 is TGTGCCAGCAGTTACTCGGCCTCGGGGACAGTCTATGGCTACACCTTC.

This chain links TRBV5-4 with TRBJ1-1, with 9 bases fitting TRBD1. Trimming removed 3 bases from V and 4 bases from J; junction bases left unmatched: 7. Germline assignment: CDR1 SGHNT and CDR2 YYREEE (reference sequence). CDR3 size: 15 residues. CDR3 protein: CASSSPGQGATEAFF. For the CDR3, the DNA is TGTGCCAGCAGCTCGCCGGGACAGGGAGCCACTGAAGCTTTCTTT.

This clone has a single count. The chain carries TRBV6-1 and TRBJ2-6; D may be TRBD1 (5 bases). Germline loops: CDR1 MNHNS, CDR2 SASEGT. The V and J ends lost 4 bases and 0 bases respectively, with 16 bases between them. This CDR3 is 18 amino acids long. The CDR3 bases are TGTGCCAGCAGTGCTCGGCAGGGCTCGTACTCTGGGGCCAACGTCCTGACTTTC. This gives the protein CASSARQGSYSGANVLTF.

The chain combines TRBV9 with TRBJ1-2; 7 positions agree with TRBD1. This CDR3 spans 15 amino acids. Trimming took 0 bases from V and 4 from J; bases not matched to a gene: 6. From germline, CDR1 is SGDLS and CDR2 YYNGEE. The CDR3 DNA follows: TGTGCCAGCAGCGTAGGGGACAGTATCTTCTATGGCTACACCTTC. Its translation: CASSVGDSIFYGYTF.

This clone showed up just once. The rearrangement links TRBV3-1 (or the pseudogene TRBV3-2) to TRBJ2-5; perhaps TRBD2 as D (7 bases). From germline, CDR1 is LGHDT and CDR2 YNNKEL (reference sequence). The CDR3 is 17 amino acids. Trimming removed 0 bases from V and 1 base from J, with 15 bases in between. CDR3 in amino acids: CASSQDAGANIQETQYF. In DNA form, the CDR3 reads TGTGCCAGCAGCCAAGATGCGGGGGCCAACATCCAAGAGACCCAGTACTTC.